Given below is one TCR beta chain in context. These data come from a study of blood T cell repertoires in COVID-19. Looking at the study overall: Researchers got acute and convalescent COVID-19 samples from the United States, Italy and Spain.

Source study methods: Nucleated cell counts were estimated from reference gene primer amplification. Data came from immunoSEQ multiplex PCR; TCRdb stores just in-frame clones and leaves some out. V and J calls and clone size follow that table, whereas D and trimming were derived from the DNA. The table records fewer than 250,000 clones, around 85% of them present only once. The V gene lost 4 bases and the J gene lost 3 bases, with 15 bases spanning the gap. Germline loops: CDR1 SGHVS, CDR2 FNYEAQ. The CDR3 consists of 15 residues. Sequences were obtained from peripheral blood. The receptor's source is a woman aged 45-60 years with acute or convalescent COVID-19. The chain carries TRBV7-6 and TRBJ2-5; a possible D gene is TRBD2 (5 bases). CDR3 amino acids: CASSSIPGWEETQYF. As DNA, the CDR3 is TGTGCCAGCAGCTCGATCCCGGGATGGGAAGAGACCCAGTACTTC. Full variable domain (remainder filled in from reference TRBV7-6 and TRBJ2-5): GAGVSQSPRYKVTKRGQDVALRCDPISGHVSLYWYRQALGQGPEFLTYFNYEAQQDKSGLPNDRFSAERPEGSISTLTIQRTEQRDSAMYRCASSSIPGWEETQYFGPGTRLLVL.